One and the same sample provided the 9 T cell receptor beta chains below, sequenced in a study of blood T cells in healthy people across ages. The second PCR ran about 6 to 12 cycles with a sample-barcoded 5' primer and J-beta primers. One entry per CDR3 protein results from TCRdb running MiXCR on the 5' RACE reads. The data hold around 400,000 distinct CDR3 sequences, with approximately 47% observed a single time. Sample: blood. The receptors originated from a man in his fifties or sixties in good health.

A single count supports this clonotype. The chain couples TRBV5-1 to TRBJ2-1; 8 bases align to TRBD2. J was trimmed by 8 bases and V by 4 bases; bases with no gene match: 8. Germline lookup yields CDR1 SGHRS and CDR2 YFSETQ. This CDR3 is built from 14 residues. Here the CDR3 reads CASSERETGHEQFF. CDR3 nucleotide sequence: TGCGCCAGCAGCGAGCGGGAGACGGGGCATGAGCAGTTCTTC.

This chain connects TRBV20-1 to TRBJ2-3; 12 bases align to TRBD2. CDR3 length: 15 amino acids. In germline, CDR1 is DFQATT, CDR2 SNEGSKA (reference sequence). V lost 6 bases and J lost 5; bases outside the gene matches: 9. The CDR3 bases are TGCAGTGCCCCACCCCTAGCGGGGGGGGAAGATACGCAGTATTTT. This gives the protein CSAPPLAGGEDTQYF.

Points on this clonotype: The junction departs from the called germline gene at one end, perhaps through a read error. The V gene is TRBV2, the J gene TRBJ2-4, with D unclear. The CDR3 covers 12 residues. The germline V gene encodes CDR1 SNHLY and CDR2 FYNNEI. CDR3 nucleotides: TGTACCAGCAGTGGGTACAAGGACATTCAGTACTTC. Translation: CTSSGYKDIQYF.

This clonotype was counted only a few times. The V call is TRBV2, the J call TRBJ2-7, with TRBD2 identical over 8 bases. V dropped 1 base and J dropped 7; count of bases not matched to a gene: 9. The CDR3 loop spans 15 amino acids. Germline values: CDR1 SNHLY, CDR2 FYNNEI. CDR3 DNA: TGTGCCAGCAGTGAAGGGGCCAGCGGGAGTTGTGAGCAGTACTTC. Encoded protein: CASSEGASGSCEQYF.

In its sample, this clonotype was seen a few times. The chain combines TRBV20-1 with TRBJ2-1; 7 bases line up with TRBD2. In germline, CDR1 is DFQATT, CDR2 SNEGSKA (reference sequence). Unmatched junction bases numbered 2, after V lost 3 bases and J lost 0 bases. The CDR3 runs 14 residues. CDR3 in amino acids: CSASWGGSYNEQFF. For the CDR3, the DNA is TGCAGTGCTAGTTGGGGGGGCTCCTACAATGAGCAGTTCTTC.

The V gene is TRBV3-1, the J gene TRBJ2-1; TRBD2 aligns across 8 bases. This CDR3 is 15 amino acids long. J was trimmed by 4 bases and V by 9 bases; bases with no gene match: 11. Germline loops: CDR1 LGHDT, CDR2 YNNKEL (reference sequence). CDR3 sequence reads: CASLPRGGPYNEQFF. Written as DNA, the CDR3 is TGTGCCAGTCTCCCACGGGGGGGTCCTTACAATGAGCAGTTCTTC.

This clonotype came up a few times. As DNA, the CDR3 is TGTGCCACCAGCAGAGATTCACTAGCGGGGGAGCAGTTCTTC. Translating gives CATSRDSLAGEQFF. The rearrangement uses TRBV15 and TRBJ2-1; 10 bases match TRBD2. This CDR3 comprises 14 residues. Germline CDR1 reads LNHNV; CDR2 reads YYDKDF (reference sequence). V trimming: 0 bases; J trimming: 10 bases; junction bases outside the gene matches: 3.

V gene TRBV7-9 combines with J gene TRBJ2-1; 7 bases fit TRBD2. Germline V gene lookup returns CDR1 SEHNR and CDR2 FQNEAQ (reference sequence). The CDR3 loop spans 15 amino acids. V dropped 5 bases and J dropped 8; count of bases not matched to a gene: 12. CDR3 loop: CASSMGGRGNDEQFF. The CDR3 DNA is TGTGCCAGCAGCATGGGGGGGAGAGGGAACGATGAGCAGTTCTTC. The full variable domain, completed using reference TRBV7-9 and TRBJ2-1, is DTGVSQNPRHKITKRGQNVTFRCDPISEHNRLYWYRQTLGQGPEFLTYFQNEAQLEKSRLLSDRFSAERPKGSFSTLEIQRTEQGDSAMYLCASSMGGRGNDEQFFGPGTRLTVL.

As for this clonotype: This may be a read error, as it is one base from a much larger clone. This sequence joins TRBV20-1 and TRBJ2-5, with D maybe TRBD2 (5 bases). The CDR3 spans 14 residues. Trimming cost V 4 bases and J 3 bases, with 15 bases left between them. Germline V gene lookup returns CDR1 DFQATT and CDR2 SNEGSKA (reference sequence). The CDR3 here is CSATFFEGEETQYF. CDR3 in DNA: TGCAGTGCTACCTTCTTTGAGGGCGAAGAGACCCAGTACTTC.